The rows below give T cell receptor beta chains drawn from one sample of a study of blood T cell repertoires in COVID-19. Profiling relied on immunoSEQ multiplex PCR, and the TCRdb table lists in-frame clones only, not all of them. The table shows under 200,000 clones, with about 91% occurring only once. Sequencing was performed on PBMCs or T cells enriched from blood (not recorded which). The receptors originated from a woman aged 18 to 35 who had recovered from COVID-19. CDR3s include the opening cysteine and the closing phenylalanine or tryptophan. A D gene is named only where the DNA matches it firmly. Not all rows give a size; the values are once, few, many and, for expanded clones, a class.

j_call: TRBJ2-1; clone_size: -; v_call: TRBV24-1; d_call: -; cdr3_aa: CATSEPSGVGYNEQFF; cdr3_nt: TGTGCCACCAGTGAGCCGTCGGGGGTGGGGTACAATGAGCAGTTCTTC
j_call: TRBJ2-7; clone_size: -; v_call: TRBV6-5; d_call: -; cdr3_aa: CASSYSGRSYEQYF; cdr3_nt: TGTGCCAGCAGTTATAGCGGACGCTCCTACGAGCAGTACTTC
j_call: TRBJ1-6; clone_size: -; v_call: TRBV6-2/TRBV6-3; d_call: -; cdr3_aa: CASSLQGEGSPLHF; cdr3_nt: TGTGCCAGCAGCTTACAGGGAGAGGGATCACCCCTCCACTTT
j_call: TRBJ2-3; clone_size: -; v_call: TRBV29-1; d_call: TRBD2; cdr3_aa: CSVGSGGGSDTQYF; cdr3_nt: TGCAGCGTGGGGAGCGGGGGCGGATCAGATACGCAGTATTTT
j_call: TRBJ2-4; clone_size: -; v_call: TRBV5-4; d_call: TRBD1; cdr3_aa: CASSSRDRGQNIQYF; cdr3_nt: TGTGCCAGCAGCAGCCGGGACAGGGGACAAAACATTCAGTACTTC
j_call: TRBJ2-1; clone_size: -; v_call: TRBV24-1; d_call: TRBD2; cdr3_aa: CATSAWTSGSSYNEQFF; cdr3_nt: TGTGCCACCAGTGCTTGGACTAGCGGGAGCTCCTACAATGAGCAGTTCTTC
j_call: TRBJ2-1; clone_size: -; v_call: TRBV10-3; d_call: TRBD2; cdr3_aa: CAISAGAASGRNNEQFF; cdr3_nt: TGTGCCATCAGTGCCGGCGCCGCTAGCGGGAGAAACAATGAGCAGTTCTTC
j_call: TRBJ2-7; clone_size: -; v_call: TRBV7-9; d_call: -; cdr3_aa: CASSVSGQPYEQYF; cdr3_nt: TGTGCCAGCAGCGTCTCTGGACAGCCCTACGAGCAGTACTTC
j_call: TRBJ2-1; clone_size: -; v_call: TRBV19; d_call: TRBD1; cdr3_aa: CASSWPNRGSYNEQFF; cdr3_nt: TGTGCCAGTAGCTGGCCCAACAGGGGCTCCTACAATGAGCAGTTCTTC
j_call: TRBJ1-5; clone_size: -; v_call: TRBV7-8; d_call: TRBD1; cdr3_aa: CASSGQGKENQPQHF; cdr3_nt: TGTGCCAGCAGCGGACAGGGCAAGGAGAATCAGCCCCAGCATTTT
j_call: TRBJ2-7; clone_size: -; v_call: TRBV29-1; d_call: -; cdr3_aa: CSVSEEAIYEQYF; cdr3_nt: TGCAGCGTTTCTGAGGAGGCGATCTACGAGCAGTACTTC
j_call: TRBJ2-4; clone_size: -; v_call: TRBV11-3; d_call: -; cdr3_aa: CASSLDVQGTAKNIQYF; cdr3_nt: TGTGCCAGCAGCTTAGATGTGCAGGGGACAGCCAAAAACATTCAGTACTTC
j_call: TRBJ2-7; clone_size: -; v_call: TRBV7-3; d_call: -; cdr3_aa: CASPPVGGGHEQYF; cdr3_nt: TGTGCCAGCCCTCCTGTTGGGGGGGGCCACGAGCAGTACTTC
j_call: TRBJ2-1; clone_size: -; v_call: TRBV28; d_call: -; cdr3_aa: CASSSPSGGSSYNEQFF; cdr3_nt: TGTGCCAGCAGTTCTCCCTCCGGGGGAAGCTCCTACAATGAGCAGTTCTTC
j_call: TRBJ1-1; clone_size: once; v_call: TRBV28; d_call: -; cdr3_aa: CASRSFQGRTEAFF; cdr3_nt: TGTGCCAGCAGATCTTTTCAGGGTCGGACTGAAGCTTTCTTT
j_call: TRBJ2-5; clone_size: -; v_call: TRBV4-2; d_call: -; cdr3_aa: CASSQGKMATPQETQYF; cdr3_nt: TGTGCCAGCAGCCAAGGAAAGATGGCAACGCCTCAAGAGACCCAGTACTTC
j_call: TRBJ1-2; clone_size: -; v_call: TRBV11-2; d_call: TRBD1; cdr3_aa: CASSLVVRGLFGYTF; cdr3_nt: TGTGCCAGCAGCTTAGTGGTCAGGGGGCTCTTTGGCTACACCTTC
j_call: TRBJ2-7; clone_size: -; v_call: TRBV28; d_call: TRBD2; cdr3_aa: CATKTAGTSGSYEQYF; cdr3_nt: TGTGCCACCAAAACCGCTGGGACTAGCGGGAGTTACGAGCAGTACTTC
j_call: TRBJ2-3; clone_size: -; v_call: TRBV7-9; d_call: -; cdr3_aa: CASSLGPASDFTQYF; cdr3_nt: TGTGCCAGCAGCTTAGGCCCCGCTAGCGATTTTACGCAGTATTTT
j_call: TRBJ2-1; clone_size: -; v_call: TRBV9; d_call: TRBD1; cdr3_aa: CASSSGQAQFF; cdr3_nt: TGTGCCAGCAGCTCGGGACAGGCCCAGTTCTTC
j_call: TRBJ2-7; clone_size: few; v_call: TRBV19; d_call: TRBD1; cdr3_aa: CASSYRPGQGAYEQYF; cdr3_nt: TGTGCCAGTAGTTATCGCCCGGGACAGGGGGCTTACGAGCAGTACTTC
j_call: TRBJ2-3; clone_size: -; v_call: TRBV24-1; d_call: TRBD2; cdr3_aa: CATSDPKLGLAGADTQYF; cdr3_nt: TGTGCCACCAGTGATCCTAAACTTGGACTAGCGGGAGCAGATACGCAGTATTTT
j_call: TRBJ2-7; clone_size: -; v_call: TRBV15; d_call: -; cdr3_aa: CATSRGTYQYEQYF; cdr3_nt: TGTGCCACCAGCAGAGGGACATACCAATACGAGCAGTACTTC
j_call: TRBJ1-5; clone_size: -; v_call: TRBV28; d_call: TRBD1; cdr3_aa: CASSLQGDQPQHF; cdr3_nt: TGTGCCAGCAGTTTGCAGGGGGATCAGCCCCAGCATTTT
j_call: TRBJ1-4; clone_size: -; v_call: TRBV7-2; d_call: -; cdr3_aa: CASSSKGGIATNEKLFF; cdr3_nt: TGTGCCAGCAGCTCTAAGGGAGGGATAGCAACTAATGAAAAACTGTTTTTT
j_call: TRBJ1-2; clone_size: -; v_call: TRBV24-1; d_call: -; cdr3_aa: CATSIDHERGRYGYTF; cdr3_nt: TGTGCCACCAGCATAGACCATGAGCGGGGCCGATATGGCTACACCTTC
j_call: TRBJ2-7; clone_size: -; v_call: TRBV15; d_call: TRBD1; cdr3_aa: CATSTGPTGVLGGEQYF; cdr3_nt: TGTGCCACCAGCACTGGGCCGACAGGGGTTCTCGGAGGCGAGCAGTACTTC
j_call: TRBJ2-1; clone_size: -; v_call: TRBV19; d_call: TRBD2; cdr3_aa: CASIQLAGGGEQFF; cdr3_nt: TGTGCCAGTATACAACTAGCGGGAGGAGGAGAGCAGTTCTTC
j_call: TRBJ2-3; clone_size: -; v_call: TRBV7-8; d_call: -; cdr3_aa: CASTQTGQGIVITDTQYF; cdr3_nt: TGTGCCAGCACCCAGACCGGCCAGGGGATCGTTATAACAGATACGCAGTATTTT
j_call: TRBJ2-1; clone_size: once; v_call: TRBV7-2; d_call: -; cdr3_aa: CASSPRLPGSYNEQFF; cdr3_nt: TGTGCCAGCAGCCCTCGCCTACCCGGCTCCTACAATGAGCAGTTCTTC
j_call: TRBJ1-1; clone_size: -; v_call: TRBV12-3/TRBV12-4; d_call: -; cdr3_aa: CASSSRGKAEAFF; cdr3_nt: TGTGCCAGCAGTTCCCGGGGGAAGGCTGAAGCTTTCTTT
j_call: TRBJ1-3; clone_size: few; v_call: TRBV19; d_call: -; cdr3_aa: CASSMAGQLSGNTIYF; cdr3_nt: TGTGCCAGTAGTATGGCCGGACAGCTCTCTGGAAACACCATATATTTT
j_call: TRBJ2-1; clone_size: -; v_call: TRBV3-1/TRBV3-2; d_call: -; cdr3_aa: CASSQAGEQFF; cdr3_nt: TGTGCCAGCAGCCAGGCGGGAGAGCAGTTCTTC
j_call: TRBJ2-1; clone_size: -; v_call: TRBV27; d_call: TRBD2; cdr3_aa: CANGTSGGEQFF; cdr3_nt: TGTGCCAACGGGACTAGCGGGGGCGAGCAGTTCTTC
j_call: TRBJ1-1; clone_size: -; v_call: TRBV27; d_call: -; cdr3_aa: CASSPKSMNTEAFF; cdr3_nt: TGTGCCAGCAGTCCGAAGAGTATGAACACTGAAGCTTTCTTT
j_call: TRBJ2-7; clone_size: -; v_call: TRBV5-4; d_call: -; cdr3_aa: CASSLWGSYEQYF; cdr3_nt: TGTGCCAGCAGCTTGTGGGGCAGCTACGAGCAGTACTTC